Presented here are 3 T cell receptor beta chains from one specimen sequenced in a study of cytotoxic CD8 clonotypes in ibrutinib-treated CLL. Sequencing was performed with immunoSEQ multiplex PCR; in TCRdb, only in-frame clones are kept and a portion is missing. The top ten hold 7.6% of the sample, which has about 140,000 clones, 80% seen once. The sequences come from PBMCs, collected after 36 months of ibrutinib treatment. Receptors originate from a human donor with chronic lymphocytic leukemia.

As for this clone: Additional DNA sequences in this sample encode the identical CDR3. The rearrangement links TRBV18 to TRBJ2-7; D is uncertain. The CDR3 has 13 amino acids. V lost 0 bases and J lost 0, with 3 bases in between. Looked up from germline, CDR1 is KGHSH and CDR2 is LQKENI. CDR3 residues: CASSPPSSYEQYF. The CDR3, as DNA: TGTGCCAGCTCACCACCGAGCTCCTACGAGCAGTACTTC.

The rearrangement uses TRBV29-1 and TRBJ2-7; 7 nucleotides match TRBD1. The CDR3 consists of 15 residues. The germline CDR1 and CDR2 sequences are SQVTM and ANQGSEA. J lost 1 base, V lost 4 bases, and 10 bases had no gene match. CDR3 in amino acids: CSVGPGQSTSYEQYF. As DNA, the CDR3 is TGCAGCGTTGGCCCGGGACAGTCAACTTCCTACGAGCAGTACTTC.

This rearrangement joins TRBV4-2 to TRBJ1-5, with D possibly matching TRBD1 (6 bases). The germline gives CDR1 LGHNA, CDR2 YNFKEQ. V dropped 2 bases and J dropped 9 bases, with 14 bases sitting between them. CDR3 size: 14 residues. The chain's CDR3 is CASSQSTGPGPQHF. As DNA, the CDR3 is TGTGCCAGCAGCCAATCGACAGGTCCGGGGCCCCAGCATTTT.